This T cell receptor (beta chain) was captured in a study of graft-versus-host responses after intestinal transplantation. In the study overall: Anti-thymocyte globulin was used for induction in all recipients, who then took tacrolimus and steroids for about three years.

The sample holds one count of this clone. Its antigen is undetermined. Whole-study findings and limits: GvH clones appeared in recipient marrow, some first in ileum or blood. Early after transplant, HvG clones declined as circulating GvH clones peaked.

Profiled with immunoSEQ multiplex PCR; TCRdb holds only in-frame clones, not every one. This sample carries roughly 97,000 clones, roughly 90% of them seen once, and the ten largest clones take about 15%. CDR3 length: 15 residues. Trimming took 1 base from V and 4 from J, leaving 13 bases between them. Germline loops: CDR1 SGHDN, CDR2 FVKESK. Specimen: PBMCs, collected roughly 68 weeks after intestinal transplant. The sequence was collected from a human patient who received an intestinal transplant, so some T cells may come from the graft donor. V is TRBV14 and J is TRBJ1-2; D is perhaps TRBD1 (5 bases). CDR3 sequence (DNA): TGTGCCAGCAGCCAAGGAGGGGCGCGGTTCTATGGCTACACCTTC. Amino acids: CASSQGGARFYGYTF.